This is a list of T cell receptor beta chains from one sample in a study of T cell changes during pregnancy in multiple sclerosis. TCRdb keeps only in-frame clones here, not all; method: immunoSEQ multiplex PCR. The table has about 28,000 clones, about nine tenths seen once. Sequences were derived from CD8+ T cells from peripheral blood mononuclear cells, sampled before pregnancy. The receptors come from a female donor with multiple sclerosis, enrolled in a pregnancy study. CDR3s include the opening cysteine and the closing phenylalanine or tryptophan. D genes are given only for firm matches. The size of a clone is reported for some rows only, either as once, few or many, or as a class for expanded clones.

clone size: -; V gene: TRBV7-9; D gene: TRBD2; J gene: TRBJ2-7; CDR3 DNA: TGTGCCAGCAGCCCCGCTAGCGGCTCCTACGAGCAGTACTTC; CDR3 protein: CASSPASGSYEQYF
clone size: -; V gene: TRBV29-1; D gene: -; J gene: TRBJ1-2; CDR3 DNA: TGCAGCGTTGGTGGAGGCACGGGAGATGGCTACACCTTC; CDR3 protein: CSVGGGTGDGYTF
clone size: once; V gene: TRBV29-1; D gene: TRBD2; J gene: TRBJ2-2; CDR3 DNA: TGCAGCGTCGAACTAGCGGGGAGTCGGACCGGGGAGCTGTTTTTT; CDR3 protein: CSVELAGSRTGELFF
clone size: -; V gene: TRBV7-9; D gene: -; J gene: TRBJ2-1; CDR3 DNA: TGTGCCAGCAGCTTGGGGAGCAGAGAGCAGTTCTTC; CDR3 protein: CASSLGSREQFF
clone size: -; V gene: TRBV7-3; D gene: TRBD2; J gene: TRBJ2-7; CDR3 DNA: TGTGCCAGCAGCTGGTATAGCGGGAGCGATTACGAGCAGTACTTC; CDR3 protein: CASSWYSGSDYEQYF
clone size: -; V gene: TRBV14; D gene: TRBD1; J gene: TRBJ1-5; CDR3 DNA: TGTGCCAGCAGCCAAGATCTCGGGACAGTGATCAATCAGCCCCAGCATTTT; CDR3 protein: CASSQDLGTVINQPQHF
clone size: -; V gene: TRBV29-1; D gene: TRBD2; J gene: TRBJ2-3; CDR3 DNA: TGCAGCGTTGAAGGGACCCTCCGTAGCGGGAGGGCCGATGGAGATACGCAGTATTTT; CDR3 protein: CSVEGTLRSGRADGDTQYF
clone size: -; V gene: TRBV7-9; D gene: -; J gene: TRBJ1-2; CDR3 DNA: TGTGCCAGCAGCTTCCGGGAAACTATGGCTAACACCTTC; CDR3 protein: CASSFRETMANTF
clone size: few; V gene: TRBV29-1; D gene: -; J gene: TRBJ2-3; CDR3 DNA: TGCAGCGTTGACCCGGGCACAGATACGCAGTATTTT; CDR3 protein: CSVDPGTDTQYF
clone size: -; V gene: TRBV5-1; D gene: -; J gene: TRBJ2-5; CDR3 DNA: TGCGCCAGCAGCCCCTCCCACCAAGAGACCCAGTACTTC; CDR3 protein: CASSPSHQETQYF